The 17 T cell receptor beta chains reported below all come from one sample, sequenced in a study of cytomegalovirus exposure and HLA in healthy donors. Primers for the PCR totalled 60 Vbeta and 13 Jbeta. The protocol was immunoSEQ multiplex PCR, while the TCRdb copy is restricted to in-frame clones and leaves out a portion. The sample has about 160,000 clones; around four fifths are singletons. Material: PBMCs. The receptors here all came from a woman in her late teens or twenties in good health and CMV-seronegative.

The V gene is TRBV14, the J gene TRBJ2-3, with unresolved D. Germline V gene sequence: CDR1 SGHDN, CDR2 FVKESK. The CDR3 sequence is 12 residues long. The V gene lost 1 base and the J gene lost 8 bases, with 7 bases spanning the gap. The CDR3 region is CASSQGGLTQYF. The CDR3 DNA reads TGTGCCAGCAGCCAAGGAGGCCTTACGCAGTATTTT.

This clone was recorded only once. Written as DNA, the CDR3 is TGCAGCGTTGTACCAGCGGGGGAGTACACAGATACGCAGTATTTT. It specifies CSVVPAGEYTDTQYF. V is TRBV29-1 and J is TRBJ2-3; 8 positions agree with TRBD2. Germline V gives CDR1 SQVTM, CDR2 ANQGSEA. The CDR3 runs to 15 residues. V shed 4 bases, J shed 2 bases, and the junction held 8 bases outside the gene matches.

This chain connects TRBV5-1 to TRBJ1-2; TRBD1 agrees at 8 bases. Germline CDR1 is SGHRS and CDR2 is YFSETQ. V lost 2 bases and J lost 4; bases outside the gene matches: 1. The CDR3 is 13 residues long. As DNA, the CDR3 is TGCGCCAGCAGCTTTACAGGGGGCTATGGCTACACCTTC. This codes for CASSFTGGYGYTF.

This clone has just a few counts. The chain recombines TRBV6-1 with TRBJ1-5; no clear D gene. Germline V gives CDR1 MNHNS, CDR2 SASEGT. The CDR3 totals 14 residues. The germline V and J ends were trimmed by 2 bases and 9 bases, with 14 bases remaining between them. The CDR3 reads CASSEYGPWRPQHF. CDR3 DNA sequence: TGTGCCAGCAGTGAATATGGGCCGTGGCGGCCCCAGCATTTT.

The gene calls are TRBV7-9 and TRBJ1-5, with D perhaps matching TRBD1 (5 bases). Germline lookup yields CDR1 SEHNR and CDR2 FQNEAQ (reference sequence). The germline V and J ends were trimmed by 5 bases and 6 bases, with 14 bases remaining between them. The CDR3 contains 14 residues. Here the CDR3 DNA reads TGTGCCAGCAGCCAAACGGGGGGTACTCAGCCCCAGCATTTT. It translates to CASSQTGGTQPQHF.

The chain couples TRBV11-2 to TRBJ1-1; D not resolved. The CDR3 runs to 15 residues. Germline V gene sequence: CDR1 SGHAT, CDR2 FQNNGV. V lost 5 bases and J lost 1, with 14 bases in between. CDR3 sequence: CASSSTVAGNTEAFF. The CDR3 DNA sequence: TGTGCCAGCAGCAGCACCGTTGCCGGGAACACTGAAGCTTTCTTT. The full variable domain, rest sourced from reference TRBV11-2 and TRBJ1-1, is EAGVAQSPRYKIIEKRQSVAFWCNPISGHATLYWYQQILGQGPKLLIQFQNNGVVDDSQLPKDRFSAERLKGVDSTLKIQPAKLEDSAVYLCASSSTVAGNTEAFFGQGTRLTVV.

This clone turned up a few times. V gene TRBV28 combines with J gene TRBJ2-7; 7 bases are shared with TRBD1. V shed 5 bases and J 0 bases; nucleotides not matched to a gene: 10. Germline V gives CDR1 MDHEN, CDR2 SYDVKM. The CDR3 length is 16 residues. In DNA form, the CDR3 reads TGTGCCAGCAGTATTAAACAGGGGACCGTCTCCTACGAGCAGTACTTC. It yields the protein CASSIKQGTVSYEQYF.

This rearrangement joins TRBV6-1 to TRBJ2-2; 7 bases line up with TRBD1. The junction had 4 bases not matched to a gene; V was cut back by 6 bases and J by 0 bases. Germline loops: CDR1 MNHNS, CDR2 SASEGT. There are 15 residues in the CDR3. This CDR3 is CASRTGASNTGELFF. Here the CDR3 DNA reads TGTGCCAGCAGAACAGGGGCGTCGAACACCGGGGAGCTGTTTTTT.

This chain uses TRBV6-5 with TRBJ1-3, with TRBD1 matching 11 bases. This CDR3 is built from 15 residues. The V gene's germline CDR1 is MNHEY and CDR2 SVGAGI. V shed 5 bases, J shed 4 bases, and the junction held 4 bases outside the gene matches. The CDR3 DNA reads TGTGCCAGCAGTCCCGGGACAGGGGGAGGAAACACCATATATTTT. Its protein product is CASSPGTGGGNTIYF.

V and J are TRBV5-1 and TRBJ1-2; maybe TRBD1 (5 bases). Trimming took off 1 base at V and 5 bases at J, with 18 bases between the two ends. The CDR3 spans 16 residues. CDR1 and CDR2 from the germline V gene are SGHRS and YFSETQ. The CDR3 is CASSLSAGGGLYGYTF. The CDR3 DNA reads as TGCGCCAGCAGCTTGTCGGCTGGGGGGGGATTATATGGCTACACCTTC. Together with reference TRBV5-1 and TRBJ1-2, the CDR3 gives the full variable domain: KAGVTQTPRYLIKTRGQQVTLSCSPISGHRSVSWYQQTPGQGLQFLFEYFSETQRNKGNFPGRFSGRQFSNSRSEMNVSTLELGDSALYLCASSLSAGGGLYGYTFGSGTRLTVV.

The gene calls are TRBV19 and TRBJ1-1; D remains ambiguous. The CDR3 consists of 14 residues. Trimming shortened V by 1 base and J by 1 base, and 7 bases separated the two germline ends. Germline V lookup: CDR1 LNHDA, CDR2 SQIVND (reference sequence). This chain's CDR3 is CASSIGYGNTEAFF. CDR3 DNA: TGTGCCAGTAGTATAGGGTACGGGAACACTGAAGCTTTCTTT.

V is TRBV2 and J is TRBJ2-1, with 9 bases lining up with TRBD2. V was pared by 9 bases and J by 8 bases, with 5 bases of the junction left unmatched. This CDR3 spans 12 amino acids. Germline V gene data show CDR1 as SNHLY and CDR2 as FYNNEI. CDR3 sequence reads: CASTIAGDEQFF. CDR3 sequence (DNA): TGTGCCAGTACCATAGCGGGAGATGAGCAGTTCTTC.

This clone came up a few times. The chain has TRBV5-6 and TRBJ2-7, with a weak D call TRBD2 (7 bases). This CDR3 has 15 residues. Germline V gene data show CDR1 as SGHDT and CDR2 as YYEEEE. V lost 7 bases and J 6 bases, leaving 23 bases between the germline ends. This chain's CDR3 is CASARPGGPMREQYF. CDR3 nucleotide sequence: TGTGCCAGCGCCCGACCGGGGGGCCCAATGCGCGAGCAGTACTTC.

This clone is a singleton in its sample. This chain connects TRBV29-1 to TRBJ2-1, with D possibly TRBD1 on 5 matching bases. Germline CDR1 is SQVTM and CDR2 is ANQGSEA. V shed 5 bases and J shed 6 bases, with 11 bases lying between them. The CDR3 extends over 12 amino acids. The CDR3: CSVKGQVNEQFF. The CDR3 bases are TGCAGCGTTAAGGGGCAGGTCAATGAGCAGTTCTTC.

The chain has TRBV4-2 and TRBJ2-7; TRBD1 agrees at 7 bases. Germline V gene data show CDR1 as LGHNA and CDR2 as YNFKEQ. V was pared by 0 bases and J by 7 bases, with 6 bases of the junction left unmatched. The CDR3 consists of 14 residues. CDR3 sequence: CASSQDGTAREQYF. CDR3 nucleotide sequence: TGTGCCAGCAGCCAAGACGGGACAGCGAGGGAGCAGTACTTC.

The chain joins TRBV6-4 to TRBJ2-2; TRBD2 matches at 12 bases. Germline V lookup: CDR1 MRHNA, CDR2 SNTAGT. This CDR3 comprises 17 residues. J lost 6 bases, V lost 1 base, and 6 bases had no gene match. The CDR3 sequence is CASSDYSSGGAAGELFF. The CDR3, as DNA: TGTGCCAGCAGTGACTATTCTAGCGGGGGGGCGGCCGGGGAGCTGTTTTTT.

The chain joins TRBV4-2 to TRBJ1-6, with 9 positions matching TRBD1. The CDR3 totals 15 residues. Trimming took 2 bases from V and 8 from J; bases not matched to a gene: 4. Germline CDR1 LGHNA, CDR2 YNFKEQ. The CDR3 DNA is TGTGCCAGCAGCCAAACAGGGGGCTTCGATTCACCCCTCCACTTT. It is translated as CASSQTGGFDSPLHF.